This TCR beta chain originates from a study of cytomegalovirus exposure and HLA in healthy donors. Vbeta (60) and Jbeta (13) primers were used in the PCR. TCRdb's copy holds only in-frame clones and misses some; the assay was immunoSEQ multiplex PCR. The sample shows under 200,000 clones, about four fifths of them seen only once. This TCR derives from a male donor in good health and CMV-seropositive. Material: PBMCs.

The CDR3 nucleotides are TGTGCCAGCAGTGACGTTAGAGACACTGTTTCCGAGCAGTACTTC. This gives the protein CASSDVRDTVSEQYF. V usage is TRBV25-1 and J usage is TRBJ2-7, with D uncertain. Germline V gene data show CDR1 as MGHDK and CDR2 as SYGVNS. The CDR3 covers 15 residues. V was trimmed by 3 bases and J by 6 bases, leaving 18 bases between them.